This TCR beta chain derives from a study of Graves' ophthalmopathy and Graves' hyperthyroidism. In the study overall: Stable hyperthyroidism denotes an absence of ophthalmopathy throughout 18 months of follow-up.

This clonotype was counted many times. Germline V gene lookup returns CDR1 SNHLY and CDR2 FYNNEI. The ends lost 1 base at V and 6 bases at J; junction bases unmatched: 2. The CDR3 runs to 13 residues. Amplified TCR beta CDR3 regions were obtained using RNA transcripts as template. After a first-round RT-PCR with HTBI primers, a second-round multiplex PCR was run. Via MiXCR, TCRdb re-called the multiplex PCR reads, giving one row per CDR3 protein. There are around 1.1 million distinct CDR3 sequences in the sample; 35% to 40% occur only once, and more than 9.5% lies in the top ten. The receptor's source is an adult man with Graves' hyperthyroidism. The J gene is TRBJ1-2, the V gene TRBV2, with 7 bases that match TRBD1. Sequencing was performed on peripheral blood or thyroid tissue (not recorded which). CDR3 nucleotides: TGTGCCAGCAGTGAAGACAGGGGAAATGGCTACACCTTC. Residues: CASSEDRGNGYTF.